A selection of T cell receptor beta chains follows, all from one sample in a study of circulating CD8 cells and anti-PD-1 response in melanoma. MiXCR was run by TCRdb on the reads, yielding one entry per CDR3 protein. There are 550 to 750 distinct CDR3 sequences in the sample; approximately 9.7% occur only once, and 53% lies in the top ten. Here the sequenced sample was CD8+ T cells from PBMCs, taken at baseline or after one month of anti-PD-1 therapy (not recorded which). The receptors originated from a human donor with melanoma. The CDR3 runs from the conserved cysteine through the conserved F or W. D genes are given only for firm matches. Rows give clone size only sometimes, using once, few, many, or a class for an expanded clone.

j_call: TRBJ1-4; clone_size: few; d_call: NA; v_call: TRBV19; cdr3_nt: TGTGCCAGTAGCTCCTACGGAAGGGACGAAAAACTGTTTTTT; cdr3_aa: CASSSYGRDEKLFF
j_call: TRBJ2-7; clone_size: medium-sized; d_call: TRBD1; v_call: TRBV13; cdr3_nt: TGTGCCAGCAGCTTAGGCGCCGGGACAGGGGTCTACGAGCAGTACTTC; cdr3_aa: CASSLGAGTGVYEQYF
j_call: TRBJ2-4; clone_size: large; d_call: NA; v_call: TRBV7-8; cdr3_nt: TGTGCCAGCAGCGCAGAGCGAAACATTCAGTACTTC; cdr3_aa: CASSAERNIQYF
j_call: TRBJ2-1; clone_size: NA; d_call: NA; v_call: TRBV19; cdr3_nt: TGTGCCAGTAGCACATACAATGAGCAGTCCTTC; cdr3_aa: CASSTYNEQSF
j_call: TRBJ2-7; clone_size: NA; d_call: NA; v_call: TRBV20-1; cdr3_nt: TGCAGTGCTAGATTTAGTGAGGGGGTGTACTTC; cdr3_aa: CSARFSEGVYF
j_call: TRBJ2-7; clone_size: medium-sized; d_call: TRBD2; v_call: TRBV4-3; cdr3_nt: TGCGCCAGCAGCCAAGAATCCGCGGCACTAGCGGGGGGGACTTACGAGCAGTACTTC; cdr3_aa: CASSQESAALAGGTYEQYF
j_call: TRBJ1-2; clone_size: large; d_call: TRBD1; v_call: TRBV27; cdr3_nt: TGTGCCAGCACCGCGTACAACAGGGGCTCTAGCGGCTACACCTTC; cdr3_aa: CASTAYNRGSSGYTF
j_call: TRBJ2-5; clone_size: medium-sized; d_call: TRBD2; v_call: TRBV6-2/TRBV6-3; cdr3_nt: TGTGCCAGCAGTTACTCGATTTTGCGGGGGGGACAAGAGACCCAGTACTTC; cdr3_aa: CASSYSILRGGQETQYF
j_call: TRBJ2-2; clone_size: large; d_call: NA; v_call: TRBV2; cdr3_nt: TGTGTGGGAGGCGGCCTAGCGACCGGGGAGCTGTTTTTT; cdr3_aa: CVGGGLATGELFF
j_call: TRBJ1-3; clone_size: large; d_call: NA; v_call: TRBV2; cdr3_nt: TGTGCCAGCAGTGACGACCTCTCTGGAAACACCATATATTTT; cdr3_aa: CASSDDLSGNTIYF
j_call: TRBJ2-7; clone_size: medium-sized; d_call: TRBD1; v_call: TRBV19; cdr3_nt: TGTGCCAGTAGTATGGGGACAGGGCAAAGCGAGCAGTACTTC; cdr3_aa: CASSMGTGQSEQYF
j_call: TRBJ2-3; clone_size: few; d_call: NA; v_call: TRBV20-1; cdr3_nt: TGCAGTGCTAGGGCGCGGGCTTCGTCAGATACGCAGTATTTT; cdr3_aa: CSARARASSDTQYF
j_call: TRBJ2-7; clone_size: NA; d_call: NA; v_call: TRBV28; cdr3_nt: TGTGCCAGCAGCCCTGCGTCCTACGAGCAGTACTTC; cdr3_aa: CASSPASYEQYF
j_call: TRBJ1-2; clone_size: hyperexpanded; d_call: NA; v_call: TRBV5-6; cdr3_nt: TGTGCCAGCAGCTTGGAAGTTGGCAGCGAGACCTATGGCTACACCTTC; cdr3_aa: CASSLEVGSETYGYTF
j_call: TRBJ2-1; clone_size: medium-sized; d_call: TRBD2; v_call: TRBV5-8; cdr3_nt: TGTGCCAGCTTGGAGACTAGCGGCTACAATGAGCAGTTCTTC; cdr3_aa: CASLETSGYNEQFF
j_call: TRBJ2-7; clone_size: medium-sized; d_call: NA; v_call: TRBV5-6; cdr3_nt: TGTGCCAGCAGCTTCCTACATGGGACCTACGAGCAGTACTTC; cdr3_aa: CASSFLHGTYEQYF